A single sample is the source of the 24 T cell receptor beta chains below, sequenced in a study of breast tumors, draining lymph nodes, adjacent tissues. TCRdb reprocessed the multiplex PCR reads with MiXCR, giving one entry per CDR3 protein. The table records under 70,000 distinct CDR3 sequences, 40% to 55% of them present only once. Sample: breast tumor tissue. All receptors derive from a female donor with breast cancer. Some clones in this sample may be carry-over from other donors' samples.

This clonotype was recorded many times. V is TRBV12-3 or TRBV12-4 and J is TRBJ2-7; 10 nucleotides line up with TRBD2. The junction had 1 base not matched to a gene; V was cut back by 0 bases and J by 2 bases. The CDR3 spans 15 residues. This CDR3 is CASSLALAGAYEQYF. CDR3 in DNA: TGTGCCAGCAGTTTAGCCCTAGCGGGGGCCTACGAGCAGTACTTC.

This clonotype has at least ten counts. The chain has TRBV13 and TRBJ2-5, with TRBD1 matching 7 bases. Per germline, CDR1 PRHDT and CDR2 FYEKMQ (reference sequence). The V segment lost 1 base and the J segment 2 bases; nucleotides outside the gene matches: 4. This CDR3 has 15 amino acids. CDR3 sequence reads: CASSLVGTEQETQYF. The CDR3 bases are TGTGCCAGCAGCTTAGTTGGGACAGAGCAAGAGACCCAGTACTTC.

This clonotype was seen a single time. This may be a read error, as it is one base from a much larger clone. The chain recombines TRBV27 with TRBJ2-5; tentative D call: TRBD2 (6 bases). The CDR3 runs to 14 residues. Between the trimmed V and J ends, which lost 5 bases and 1 base, there was a span of 11 bases. In germline, CDR1 is MNHEY, CDR2 SMNVEV (reference sequence). CDR3 amino acids: CASSPGTLQETQYF. In nucleotides, the CDR3 is TGTGCCAGCAGTCCCGGGACTCTCCAAGAGACCCAGTACTTC.

This clonotype was seen many times. This chain connects TRBV7-2 to TRBJ1-2; no clear D. The CDR3 runs to 14 residues. The V end was cut by 4 bases, the J end by 5 bases, with 14 bases between. Germline CDR1 and CDR2: SGHTA and FQGNSA. CDR3: CASSYQTVSYGYTF. The CDR3 DNA follows: TGTGCCAGCAGCTACCAAACGGTCAGTTATGGCTACACCTTC.

This clonotype was seen ten or more times. The chain employs TRBV11-2 and TRBJ2-5, with D possibly being TRBD1 or TRBD2 (6 bases each). The ends were cut back, 0 bases at V and 5 bases at J, with 13 bases in the middle. Germline lookup yields CDR1 SGHAT and CDR2 FQNNGV. This CDR3 region has 15 residues. The CDR3: CASSLEVGGTETQYF. The CDR3 nucleotides read TGTGCCAGCAGCTTAGAGGTGGGGGGCACTGAGACCCAGTACTTC.

This chain links TRBV27 with TRBJ2-7; 12 bases match TRBD2. This CDR3 contains 16 residues. Germline assignment: CDR1 MNHEY and CDR2 SMNVEV (reference sequence). Germline trimming cut 3 bases from V and 4 bases from J; bases unmatched to any gene: 7. The CDR3 is CASSFRLAGDKYEQYF. CDR3 DNA: TGTGCCAGCAGTTTCCGACTAGCGGGAGATAAGTACGAGCAGTACTTC.

This clonotype was seen at least ten times. The genes are TRBV6-2 or TRBV6-3 and TRBJ1-2; 7 nucleotides line up with TRBD1. The CDR3 covers 14 residues. Germline assignment: CDR1 MNHEY and CDR2 SVGEGT. J was trimmed by 4 bases and V by 0 bases; bases with no gene match: 2. The CDR3 bases are TGTGCCAGCAGTTACTCAGGGGGCTCCTATGGCTACACCTTC. Translated: CASSYSGGSYGYTF.

This clonotype was detected many times. The V and J genes are TRBV19 and TRBJ1-2, with 8 bases fitting TRBD1. The CDR3 extends over 15 amino acids. Trimming removed 4 bases from V and 9 bases from J; junction bases left unmatched: 13. The V gene's germline CDR1 is LNHDA and CDR2 SQIVND (reference sequence). In nucleotides, the CDR3 is TGTGCCAGTAGTAACCAGGGGGCTCGGCTTTGGCGCTACACCTTC. This gives the protein CASSNQGARLWRYTF. The full variable domain, in which reference TRBV19 and TRBJ1-2 provide the parts outside the CDR3, is DGGITQSPKYLFRKEGQNVTLSCEQNLNHDAMYWYRQDPGQGLRLIYYSQIVNDFQKGDIAEGYSVSREKKESFPLTVTSAQKNPTAFYLCASSNQGARLWRYTFGSGTRLTVV.

The V call is TRBV13, the J call TRBJ2-3, with 11 bases aligning to TRBD2. This CDR3 is 19 amino acids long. Germline values: CDR1 PRHDT, CDR2 FYEKMQ (reference sequence). V shed 6 bases, J shed 0 bases, and the junction held 14 bases outside the gene matches. CDR3 DNA: TGTGCCAGCAGAAGGCGTCTAGCGGGGGGCCCGACCAGCACAGATACGCAGTATTTT. This gives the protein CASRRRLAGGPTSTDTQYF. Filled out from reference TRBV13 and TRBJ2-3, the complete variable domain reads AAGVIQSPRHLIKEKRETATLKCYPIPRHDTVYWYQQGPGQDPQFLISFYEKMQSDKGSIPDRFSAQQFSDYHSELNMSSLELGDSALYFCASRRRLAGGPTSTDTQYFGPGTRLTVL.

This chain uses TRBV19 with TRBJ2-2; unclear D gene. The ends were cut back, 3 bases at V and 6 bases at J, with 8 bases in the middle. Germline V gene sequence: CDR1 LNHDA, CDR2 SQIVND (reference sequence). The CDR3 sequence is 13 residues long. The CDR3: CASSIWVPGELFF. The CDR3, as DNA: TGTGCCAGTAGTATTTGGGTACCCGGGGAGCTGTTTTTT.

In its sample, this clonotype was seen many times. The chain links TRBV7-9 to TRBJ1-4; the D gene is possibly TRBD1 (5 bases). CDR1 and CDR2 from the germline V gene are SEHNR and FQNEAQ (reference sequence). This CDR3 has 14 amino acids. V lost 3 bases and J 8 bases, leaving 13 bases between the germline ends. In nucleotides, the CDR3 is TGTGCCAGCAGCTTCGGGGGGGGAGACGAAAAACTGTTTTTT. It translates to CASSFGGGDEKLFF.

This clonotype was picked up many times. The rearrangement uses TRBV7-2 and TRBJ2-3; 8 positions match TRBD2. V shed 5 bases and J 9 bases; nucleotides not matched to a gene: 7. The CDR3 is 13 amino acids. Germline loops: CDR1 SGHTA, CDR2 FQGNSA. The CDR3: CASSSGLAGTQYF. The CDR3 DNA reads TGTGCCAGCAGCAGTGGACTAGCAGGAACGCAGTATTTT.

The rearrangement uses TRBV4-3 and TRBJ2-2; unclear D gene. Germline lookup yields CDR1 LGHNA and CDR2 YSLEER. This CDR3 comprises 14 residues. Trimming removed 1 base at V and 8 bases at J, with 11 bases between. The CDR3 spells CASSQAIGRGELFF. The CDR3 coding sequence is TGCGCCAGCAGCCAAGCTATAGGCCGTGGGGAGCTGTTTTTT.

This clonotype was counted at least ten times. The V and J genes are TRBV6-5 and TRBJ1-6, with 8 bases that match TRBD1. With 4 bases clipped from V and 7 bases from J, the junction kept 6 bases outside the gene matches. The length of the CDR3 is 15 residues. The germline V gene encodes CDR1 MNHEY and CDR2 SVGAGI. This CDR3 reads CASSFRDRRNSPLHF. In nucleotides, the CDR3 is TGTGCCAGCAGTTTCCGGGACAGGAGAAATTCACCCCTCCACTTT.

V is TRBV20-1 and J is TRBJ2-5; D may be TRBD1 (6 bases). The V end was cut by 7 bases, the J end by 1 base, with 19 bases between. Germline lookup yields CDR1 DFQATT and CDR2 SNEGSKA (reference sequence). The CDR3 loop spans 15 amino acids. The CDR3 sequence is CSVSAQVDSQETQYF. DNA for the CDR3: TGCAGTGTCAGCGCCCAAGTGGACAGCCAAGAGACCCAGTACTTC.

This clonotype turned up a few times. This rearrangement joins TRBV24-1 to TRBJ2-1; no clear D gene. Deletions cut 3 bases from V and 1 base from J, with 15 bases between. CDR1 KGHDR and CDR2 SFDVKD come from the germline V gene. CDR3 size: 17 residues. The CDR3 DNA is TGTGCCACCAGTGATGCCGCATGGACGGAATCCTACAATGAGCAGTTCTTC. Amino acid sequence: CATSDAAWTESYNEQFF.

This clonotype was seen ten or more times. The chain employs TRBV20-1 and TRBJ2-7, with 7 bases aligning to TRBD2. There are 15 residues in the CDR3. J gave up 3 bases and V 0 bases, and 8 bases lay outside the gene matches. Germline CDR1 reads DFQATT; CDR2 reads SNEGSKA (reference sequence). The CDR3 DNA reads as TGCAGTGCTAGAGATGTGCGGGGGAGCCGCTACGAGCAGTACTTC. Its translation is CSARDVRGSRYEQYF.

About this clonotype: Being one base from a much bigger clone, this may be a read error. The chain couples TRBV7-2 to TRBJ2-7; TRBD1 matches at 8 bases. CDR1 is SGHTA and CDR2 is FQGNSA in the germline V gene. The CDR3 is 15 residues long. CDR3 in DNA: TGTGCCAGCAGCTTCCCCGGACAGGGACATTACGTGCAGTACTTC. Protein product: CASSFPGQGHYVQYF.

This clonotype was seen at least ten times. The V call is TRBV20-1, the J call TRBJ2-2; D uncertain. Trimming stripped 0 bases from V and 0 bases from J, with 8 bases between. The CDR3 sequence is 15 residues long. Germline CDR1 reads DFQATT; CDR2 reads SNEGSKA (reference sequence). CDR3 DNA sequence: TGCAGTGCTAGAGACATGGGCACGAACACCGGGGAGCTGTTTTTT. This translates into CSARDMGTNTGELFF.

This clonotype was detected once. The conserved final phenylalanine or tryptophan is absent from the CDR3, which likely points to a read error. No DNA is shown, since the ends of the CDR3 on it are uncertain; the CDR3 is the one TCRdb lists. This chain links TRBV7-2 with TRBJ2-1; the D call of TRBD2 is as the table states it, not checked on the DNA. A total of 15 residues make up the CDR3, ends included. Germline V gene lookup returns CDR1 SGHTA and CDR2 FQGNSA. CDR3 region: CASTYSGGWYNEQLL.

Sample share makes this clonotype medium-sized. This chain joins TRBV20-1 and TRBJ1-4, with D possibly TRBD1 on 5 matching bases. V was clipped by 3 bases and J by 0 bases, with 5 bases between them. The CDR3 loop spans 13 amino acids. Germline V lookup: CDR1 DFQATT, CDR2 SNEGSKA (reference sequence). CDR3 DNA: TGCAGTGCTAGCAGGGCAACTAATGAAAAACTGTTTTTT. This sequence encodes CSASRATNEKLFF.

A word on this clonotype: One end of the junction varies from germline; a read error may be responsible. The chain is built from TRBV7-9 and TRBJ1-5; no definite D call. CDR3 size: 14 residues. Germline V gene sequence: CDR1 SEHNR, CDR2 FQNEAQ (reference sequence). CDR3 sequence: CASSFSGSNQPQRF. The CDR3 DNA is TGTGCTAGCAGCTTTTCGGGTAGCAATCAGCCCCAACGTTTT. The whole variable domain, filled in from reference TRBV7-9 and TRBJ1-5, reads DTGVSQNPRHKITKRGQNVTFRCDPISEHNRLYWYRQTLGQGPEFLTYFQNEAQLEKSRLLSDRFSAERPKGSFSTLEIQRTEQGDSAMYLCASSFSGSNQPQRFGDGTRLSIL.

This clonotype was counted once. At one boundary the junction diverges from the germline segment, which might be a read error. This chain uses TRBV7-8 with TRBJ2-6; possible D gene TRBD1, 6 bases. The germline V gene has CDR1 SGHVS and CDR2 FQNEAQ. The CDR3 totals 12 residues. The CDR3 DNA sequence: TGTGCCAGCAGCTTTACAGGGCCCACTGAAGCTTTC. Amino acid sequence: CASSFTGPTEAF.

As concerns this clonotype: A much larger clone differs by one base, so this may be a read error. The rearrangement joins TRBV7-9 to TRBJ1-2; 9 positions agree with TRBD1. The CDR3 loop spans 15 amino acids. Germline V lookup: CDR1 SEHNR, CDR2 FQNEAQ (reference sequence). In DNA, the CDR3 is TGTGCCAGCAGCGCAGTCCGGGACAGGGACTATGGCTACCCCTTC. Residues: CASSAVRDRDYGYPF.